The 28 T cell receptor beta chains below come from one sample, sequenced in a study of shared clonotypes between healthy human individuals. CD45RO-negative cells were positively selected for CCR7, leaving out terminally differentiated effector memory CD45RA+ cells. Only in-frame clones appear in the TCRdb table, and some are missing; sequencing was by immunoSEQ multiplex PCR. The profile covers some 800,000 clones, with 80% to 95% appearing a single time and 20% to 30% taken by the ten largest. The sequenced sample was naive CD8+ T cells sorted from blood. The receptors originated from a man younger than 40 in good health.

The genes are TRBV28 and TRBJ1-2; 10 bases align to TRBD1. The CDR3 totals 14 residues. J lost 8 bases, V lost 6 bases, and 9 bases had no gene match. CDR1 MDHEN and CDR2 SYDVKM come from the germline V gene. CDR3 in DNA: TGTGCCAGCAGCCCGGGACAGGGGAGTTGGGGCTACACCTTC. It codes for CASSPGQGSWGYTF.

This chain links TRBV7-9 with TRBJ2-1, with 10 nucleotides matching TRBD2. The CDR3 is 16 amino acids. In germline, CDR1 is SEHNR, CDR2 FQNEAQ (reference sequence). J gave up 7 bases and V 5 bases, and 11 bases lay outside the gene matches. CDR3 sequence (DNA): TGTGCCAGCAGCCATCCGGGGACTAGCGTTTCGAATGAGCAGTTCTTC. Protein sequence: CASSHPGTSVSNEQFF. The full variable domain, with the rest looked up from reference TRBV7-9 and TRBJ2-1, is DTGVSQNPRHKITKRGQNVTFRCDPISEHNRLYWYRQTLGQGPEFLTYFQNEAQLEKSRLLSDRFSAERPKGSFSTLEIQRTEQGDSAMYLCASSHPGTSVSNEQFFGPGTRLTVL.

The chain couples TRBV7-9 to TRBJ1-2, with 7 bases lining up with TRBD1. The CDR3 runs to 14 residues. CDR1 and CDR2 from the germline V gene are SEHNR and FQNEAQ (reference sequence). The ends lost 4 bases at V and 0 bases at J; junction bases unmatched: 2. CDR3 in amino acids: CASSSQGANYGYTF. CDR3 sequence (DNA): TGTGCCAGCAGCTCGCAGGGGGCTAACTATGGCTACACCTTC.

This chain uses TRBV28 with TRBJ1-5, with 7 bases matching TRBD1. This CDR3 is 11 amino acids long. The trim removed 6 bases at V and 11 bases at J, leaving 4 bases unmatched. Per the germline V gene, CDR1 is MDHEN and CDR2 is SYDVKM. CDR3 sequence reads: CASSPDRAQHF. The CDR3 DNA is TGTGCCAGCAGCCCTGACAGGGCCCAGCATTTT.

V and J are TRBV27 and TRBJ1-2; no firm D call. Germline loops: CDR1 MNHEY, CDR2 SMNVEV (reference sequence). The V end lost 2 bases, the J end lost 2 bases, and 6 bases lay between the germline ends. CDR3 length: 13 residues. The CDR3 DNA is TGTGCCAGCAGTTTAACAGTCAACTATGGCTACACCTTC. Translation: CASSLTVNYGYTF.

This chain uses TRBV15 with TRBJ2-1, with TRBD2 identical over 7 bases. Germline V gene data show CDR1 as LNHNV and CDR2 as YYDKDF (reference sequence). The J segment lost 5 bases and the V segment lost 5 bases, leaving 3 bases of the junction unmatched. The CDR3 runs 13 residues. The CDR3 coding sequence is TGTGCCACCAGCCCCCGGGGGGACAATGAGCAGTTCTTC. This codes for CATSPRGDNEQFF.

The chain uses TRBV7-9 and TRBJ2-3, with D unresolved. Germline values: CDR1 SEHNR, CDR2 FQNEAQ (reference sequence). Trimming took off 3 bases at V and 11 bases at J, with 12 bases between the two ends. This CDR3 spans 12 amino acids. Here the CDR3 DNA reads TGTGCCAGCAGCTTCCCGATCGATGGGCAGTATTTT. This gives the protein CASSFPIDGQYF.

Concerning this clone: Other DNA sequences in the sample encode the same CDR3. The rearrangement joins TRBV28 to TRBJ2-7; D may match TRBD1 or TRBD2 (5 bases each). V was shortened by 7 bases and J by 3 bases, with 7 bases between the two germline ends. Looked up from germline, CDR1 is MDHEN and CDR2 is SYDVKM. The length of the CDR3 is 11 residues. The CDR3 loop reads CASTGGYEQYF. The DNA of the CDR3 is TGTGCCAGCACTGGGGGCTACGAGCAGTACTTC.

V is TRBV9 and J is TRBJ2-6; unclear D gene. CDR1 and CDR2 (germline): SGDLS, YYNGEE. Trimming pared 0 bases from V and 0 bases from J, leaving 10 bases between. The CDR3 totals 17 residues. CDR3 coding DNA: TGTGCCAGCAGCGTAGATCCCTCGGGCTCTGGGGCCAACGTCCTGACTTTC. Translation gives CASSVDPSGSGANVLTF.

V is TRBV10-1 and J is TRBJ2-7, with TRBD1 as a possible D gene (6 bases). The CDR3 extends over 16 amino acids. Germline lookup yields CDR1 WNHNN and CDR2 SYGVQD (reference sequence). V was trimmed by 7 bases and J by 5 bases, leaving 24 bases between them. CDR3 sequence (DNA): TGCGCCAGCACTGGGAACAGGGTGCCTTCCGGGGACGAGCAGTACTTC. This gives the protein CASTGNRVPSGDEQYF.

For the CDR3, the DNA is TGTGCCAGCAGCGCGCCAGGGATGAGCAATCAGCCCCAGCATTTT. Translation gives CASSAPGMSNQPQHF. This chain uses TRBV9 with TRBJ1-5; weak D call: TRBD1 (5 bases). Germline CDR1 and CDR2: SGDLS and YYNGEE. CDR3 length equals 15 residues. The V gene lost 3 bases and the J gene lost 1 base, with 11 bases spanning the gap.

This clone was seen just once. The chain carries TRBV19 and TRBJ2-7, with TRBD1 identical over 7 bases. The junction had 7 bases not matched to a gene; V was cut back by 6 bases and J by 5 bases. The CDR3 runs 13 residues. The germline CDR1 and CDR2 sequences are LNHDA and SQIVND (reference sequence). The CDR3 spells CASSMGQPNEQYF. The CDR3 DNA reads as TGTGCCAGTAGCATGGGACAGCCCAACGAGCAGTACTTC.

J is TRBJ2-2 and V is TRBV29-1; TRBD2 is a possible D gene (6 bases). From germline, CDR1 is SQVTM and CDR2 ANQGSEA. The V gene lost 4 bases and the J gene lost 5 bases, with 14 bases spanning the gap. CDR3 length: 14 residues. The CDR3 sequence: CSVGRGSGTGELFF. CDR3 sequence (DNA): TGCAGCGTTGGCCGAGGTAGCGGAACCGGGGAGCTGTTTTTT.

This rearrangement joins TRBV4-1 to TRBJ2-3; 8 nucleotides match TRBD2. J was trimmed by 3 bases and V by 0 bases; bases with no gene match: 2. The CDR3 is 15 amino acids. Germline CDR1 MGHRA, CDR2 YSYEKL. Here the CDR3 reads CASSQDSGMTDTQYF. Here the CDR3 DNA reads TGCGCCAGCAGCCAAGATAGCGGGATGACAGATACGCAGTATTTT.

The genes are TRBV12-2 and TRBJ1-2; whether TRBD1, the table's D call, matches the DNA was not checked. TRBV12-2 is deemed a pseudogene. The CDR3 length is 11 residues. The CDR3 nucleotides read TGTGCACCGGGACAGGGCTATGGCTACACCTTC. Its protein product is CAPGQGYGYTF.

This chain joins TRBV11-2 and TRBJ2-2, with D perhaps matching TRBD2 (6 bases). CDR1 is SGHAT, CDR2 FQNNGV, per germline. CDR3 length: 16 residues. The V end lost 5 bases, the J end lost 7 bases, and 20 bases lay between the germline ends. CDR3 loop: CASSNRDSEGGGELFF. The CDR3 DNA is TGTGCCAGCAGCAACCGGGACTCCGAAGGAGGCGGGGAGCTGTTTTTT. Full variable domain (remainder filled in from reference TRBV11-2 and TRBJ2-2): EAGVAQSPRYKIIEKRQSVAFWCNPISGHATLYWYQQILGQGPKLLIQFQNNGVVDDSQLPKDRFSAERLKGVDSTLKIQPAKLEDSAVYLCASSNRDSEGGGELFFGEGSRLTVL.

In DNA form, the CDR3 reads TGTGCCAGCAGTTCCCGTCGGGGGGGGAACTATGGCTACACCTTC. It translates to CASSSRRGGNYGYTF. The J gene is TRBJ1-2, the V gene TRBV6-1; maybe TRBD1 (5 bases). Germline V gene sequence: CDR1 MNHNS, CDR2 SASEGT. The V gene lost 5 bases and the J gene lost 2 bases, with 15 bases spanning the gap. The CDR3 loop spans 15 amino acids.

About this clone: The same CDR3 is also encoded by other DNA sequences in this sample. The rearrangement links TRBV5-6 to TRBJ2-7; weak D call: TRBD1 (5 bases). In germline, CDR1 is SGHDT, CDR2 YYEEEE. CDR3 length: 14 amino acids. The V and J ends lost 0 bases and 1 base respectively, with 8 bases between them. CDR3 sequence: CASSLEGRSYEQYF. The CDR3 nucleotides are TGTGCCAGCAGCTTGGAGGGGCGTTCCTACGAGCAGTACTTC.

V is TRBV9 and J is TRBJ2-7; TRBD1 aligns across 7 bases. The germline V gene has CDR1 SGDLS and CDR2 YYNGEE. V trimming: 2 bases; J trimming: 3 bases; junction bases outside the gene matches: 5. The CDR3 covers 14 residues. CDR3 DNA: TGTGCCAGCAGCGTGGGGACAGCCGTCTACGAGCAGTACTTC. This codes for CASSVGTAVYEQYF.

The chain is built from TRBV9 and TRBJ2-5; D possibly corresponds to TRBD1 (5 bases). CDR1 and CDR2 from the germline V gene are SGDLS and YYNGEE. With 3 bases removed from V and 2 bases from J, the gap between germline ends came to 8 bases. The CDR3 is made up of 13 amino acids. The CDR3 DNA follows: TGTGCCAGCAGCGCCAGACAGCAAGAGACCCAGTACTTC. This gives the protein CASSARQQETQYF.

The chain's CDR3 is CASSLGLSGRDGELFF. DNA of the CDR3: TGTGCCAGCAGCTTGGGCCTTAGTGGGAGGGACGGGGAGCTGTTTTTT. The chain recombines TRBV5-5 with TRBJ2-2, with TRBD2 identical over 7 bases. The CDR3 length is 16 residues. CDR1 is SGHKS, CDR2 YYEKEE, per germline (reference sequence). Germline trimming cut 0 bases from V and 7 bases from J; bases unmatched to any gene: 9.

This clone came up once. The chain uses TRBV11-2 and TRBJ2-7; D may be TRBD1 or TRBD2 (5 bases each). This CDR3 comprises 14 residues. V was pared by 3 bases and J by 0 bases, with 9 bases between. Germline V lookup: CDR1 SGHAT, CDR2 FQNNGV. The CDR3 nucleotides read TGTGCCAGCAGCTTTAGCGACAGCTCCTACGAGCAGTACTTC. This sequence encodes CASSFSDSSYEQYF.

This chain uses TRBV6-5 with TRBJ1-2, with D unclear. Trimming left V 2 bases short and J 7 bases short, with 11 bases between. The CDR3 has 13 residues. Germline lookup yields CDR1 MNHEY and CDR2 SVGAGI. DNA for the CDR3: TGTGCCAGCAGTTACGGTGGGGTGGGTGGCTACACCTTC. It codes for CASSYGGVGGYTF.

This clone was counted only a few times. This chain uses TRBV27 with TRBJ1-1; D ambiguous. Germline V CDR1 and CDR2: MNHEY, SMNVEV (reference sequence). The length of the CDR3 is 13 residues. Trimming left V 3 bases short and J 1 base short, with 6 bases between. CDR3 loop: CASSFSWNTEAFF. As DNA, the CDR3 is TGTGCCAGCAGTTTTAGTTGGAACACTGAAGCTTTCTTT.

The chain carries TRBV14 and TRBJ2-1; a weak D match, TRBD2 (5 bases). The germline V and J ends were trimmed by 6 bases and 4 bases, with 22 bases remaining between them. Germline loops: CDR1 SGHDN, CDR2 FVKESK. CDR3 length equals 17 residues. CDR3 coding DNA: TGTGCCAGCAGGGGCAGATATCTAGCAGCAACTTACAATGAGCAGTTCTTC. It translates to CASRGRYLAATYNEQFF.

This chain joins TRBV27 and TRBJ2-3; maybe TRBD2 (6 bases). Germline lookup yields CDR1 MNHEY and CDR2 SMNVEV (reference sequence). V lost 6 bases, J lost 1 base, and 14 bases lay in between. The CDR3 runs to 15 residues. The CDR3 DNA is TGTGCCAGCAGCCCCGGGGAGGTTGGCACAGATACGCAGTATTTT. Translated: CASSPGEVGTDTQYF.

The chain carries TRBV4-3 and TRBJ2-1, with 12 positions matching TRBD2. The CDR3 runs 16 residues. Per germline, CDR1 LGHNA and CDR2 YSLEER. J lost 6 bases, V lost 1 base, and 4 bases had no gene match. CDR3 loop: CASSQGTSGNANEQFF. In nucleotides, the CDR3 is TGCGCCAGCAGCCAAGGGACTAGCGGGAATGCCAATGAGCAGTTCTTC.

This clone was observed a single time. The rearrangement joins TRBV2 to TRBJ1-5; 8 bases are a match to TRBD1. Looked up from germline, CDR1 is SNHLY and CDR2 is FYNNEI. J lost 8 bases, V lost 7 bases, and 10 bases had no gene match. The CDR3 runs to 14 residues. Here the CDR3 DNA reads TGTGCCAGCATGAGACAGGGGAAGTGGGAGCCCCAGCATTTT. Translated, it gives CASMRQGKWEPQHF.